This T cell receptor beta chain originates from a study of cytomegalovirus exposure and HLA in healthy donors. PCR primers comprised 60 Vbeta and 13 Jbeta primers. Only in-frame clones appear in the TCRdb table, and some are missing; sequencing was by immunoSEQ multiplex PCR. The sample holds 95,000 to 150,000 clones, roughly 80% seen once. Regarding the study as a whole: With further analysis later on, most CMV-associated TCR beta chains appeared HLA-restricted. Reportedly, TCR beta sequences accurately predicted HLA-A and HLA-B alleles in most subjects.

V lost 2 bases, J lost 5 bases, and 12 bases lay in between. Germline lookup yields CDR1 MDHEN and CDR2 SYDVKM. There are 14 residues in the CDR3. Concerning this clone: Its antigen is still unknown.

The V call is TRBV28, the J call TRBJ1-2, with a possible D match to TRBD1 (5 bases). The sequenced material came from PBMCs. This sequence was found in a man aged 30 to 39 in good health and CMV-seronegative. The CDR3 bases are TGTGCCAGCAGTTTAGGGGGGGAGAGGTATGGCTACACCTTC. Translated: CASSLGGERYGYTF.